This T cell receptor beta chain was captured by sequencing in a study of blood T cell repertoires in COVID-19. In the study overall: The United States, Italy and Spain provided the acute and convalescent COVID-19 samples.

The germline CDR1 and CDR2 sequences are KGHSH and LQKENI. CDR3 size: 16 residues. Trimming removed 2 bases from V and 1 base from J; junction bases left unmatched: 8. Original processing methods: Amplification of reference gene primers provided the estimated nucleated cell counts. Here immunoSEQ multiplex PCR was the method, and the copy in TCRdb shows in-frame clones only, minus some. Clone size and V and J calls were adopted from that table, with D and trimming inferred from the DNA. The sample has approximately 330,000 clones; over 85% are singletons. The chain joins TRBV18 to TRBJ2-7, with 7 positions matching TRBD2. The receptor was isolated from a woman aged 25 to 39 who had recovered from COVID-19. The source material was PBMCs or T cells enriched from blood (not recorded which). CDR3 in amino acids: CASSPTGGGDSYEQYF. The CDR3 DNA is TGTGCCAGCTCACCAACCGGGGGAGGGGATTCCTACGAGCAGTACTTC.